Listed here is a single TCR beta chain. The data were obtained in a study of blood T cell repertoires in COVID-19. Study background: Some COVID-19 samples were acute and others convalescent; all came from the United States, Italy and Spain. The cDNA or gDNA used as material had been derived from T cells, B-cell-depleted T cells, or PBMCs.

Between the trimmed V and J ends, which lost 2 bases and 8 bases, there was a span of 12 bases. This CDR3 region has 13 residues. Germline CDR1 is MNHNS and CDR2 is SASEGT. In the original workflow: For nucleated cells, counts were estimated from reference gene primer amplification. The data were produced by immunoSEQ multiplex PCR, yet TCRdb's version contains in-frame clones alone and is incomplete. Clone size and the V and J calls come from that table; the DNA yielded D and trimming. Of roughly 81,000 clones listed, around 88% are singletons. The sample comprised peripheral blood. The TCR was taken from a man younger than 40 with acute or convalescent COVID-19. This chain joins TRBV6-1 and TRBJ1-1; D is undetermined. The CDR3 here is CASSERSESEAFF. The DNA for the CDR3 is TGTGCCAGCAGTGAAAGGTCGGAGTCCGAAGCTTTCTTT.